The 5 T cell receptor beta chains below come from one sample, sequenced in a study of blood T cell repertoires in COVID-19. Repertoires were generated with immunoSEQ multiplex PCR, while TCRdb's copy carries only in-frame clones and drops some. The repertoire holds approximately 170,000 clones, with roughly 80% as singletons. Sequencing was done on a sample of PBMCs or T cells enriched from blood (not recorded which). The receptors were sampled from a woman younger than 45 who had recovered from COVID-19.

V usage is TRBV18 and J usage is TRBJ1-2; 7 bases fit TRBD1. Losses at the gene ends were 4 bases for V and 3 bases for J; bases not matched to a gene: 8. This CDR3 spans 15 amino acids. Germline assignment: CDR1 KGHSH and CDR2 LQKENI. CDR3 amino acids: CASSRAEGADYGYTF. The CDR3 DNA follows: TGTGCCAGCTCACGTGCCGAGGGGGCCGACTATGGCTACACCTTC.

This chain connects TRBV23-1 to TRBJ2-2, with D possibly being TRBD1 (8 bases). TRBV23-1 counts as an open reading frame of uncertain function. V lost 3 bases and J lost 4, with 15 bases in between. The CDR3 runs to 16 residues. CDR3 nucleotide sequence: TGCGCCAGCAGTCACCCGGACAGGGAGGGCACCGGGGAGCTGTTTTTT. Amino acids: CASSHPDREGTGELFF.

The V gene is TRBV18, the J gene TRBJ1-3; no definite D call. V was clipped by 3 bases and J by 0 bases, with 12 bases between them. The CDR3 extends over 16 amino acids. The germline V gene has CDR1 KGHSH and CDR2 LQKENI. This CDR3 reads CASSPLDTSSGNTIYF. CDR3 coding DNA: TGTGCCAGCTCACCCCTCGACACGAGCTCTGGAAACACCATATATTTT.

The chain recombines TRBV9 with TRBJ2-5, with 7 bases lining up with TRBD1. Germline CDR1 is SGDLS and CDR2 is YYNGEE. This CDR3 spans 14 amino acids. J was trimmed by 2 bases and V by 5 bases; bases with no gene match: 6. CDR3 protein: CASSGTDHQETQYF. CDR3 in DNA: TGTGCCAGCAGTGGGACAGACCATCAAGAGACCCAGTACTTC.

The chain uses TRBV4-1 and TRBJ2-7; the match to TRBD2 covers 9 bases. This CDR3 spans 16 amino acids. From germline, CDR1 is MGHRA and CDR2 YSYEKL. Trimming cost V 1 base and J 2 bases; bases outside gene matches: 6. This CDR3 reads CASSQGATSGTYEQYV. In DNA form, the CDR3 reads TGCGCCAGCAGCCAAGGTGCGACTAGCGGAACCTACGAGCAGTACGTC.